The 4 T cell receptor beta chains reported below all come from one sample, sequenced in a study of blood T cell repertoires in COVID-19. Here immunoSEQ multiplex PCR was the method, and the copy in TCRdb shows in-frame clones only, minus some. The table includes 150,000 to 160,000 clones, roughly 89% detected once. Sequencing was carried out using peripheral blood. These receptors originate from a man aged 45-65 years with acute or convalescent COVID-19.

This clone has a single count. V is TRBV29-1 and J is TRBJ2-5; weak D call: TRBD2 (6 bases). This CDR3 has 13 amino acids. The V end was cut by 3 bases, the J end by 5 bases, with 13 bases between. Germline V CDR1 and CDR2: SQVTM, ANQGSEA. In DNA, the CDR3 is TGCAGCGTTGACGGGGGAGCCCGGGAGACCCAGTACTTC. This sequence encodes CSVDGGARETQYF.

This chain joins TRBV6-5 and TRBJ1-1; perhaps TRBD1 as D (5 bases). Trimming pared 0 bases from V and 4 bases from J, leaving 15 bases between. The CDR3 length is 16 residues. In germline, CDR1 is MNHEY, CDR2 SVGAGI. CDR3 sequence: CASSYSKVVGGTEAFF. DNA of the CDR3: TGTGCCAGCAGTTACTCGAAGGTGGTGGGGGGCACTGAAGCTTTCTTT.

This sequence joins TRBV12-3 or TRBV12-4 and TRBJ1-5; 11 nucleotides match TRBD1. The ends lost 5 bases at V and 6 bases at J; junction bases unmatched: 0. This CDR3 spans 13 amino acids. The CDR3 region has the DNA TGTGCCAGCAGTGGACAGGGGGCTCAGCCCCAGCATTTT. It is translated as CASSGQGAQPQHF.

V gene TRBV19 combines with J gene TRBJ1-5, with TRBD1 identical over 10 bases. The length of the CDR3 is 15 residues. Trimming cost V 4 bases and J 1 base; bases outside gene matches: 1. CDR1 is LNHDA, CDR2 SQIVND, per germline (reference sequence). CDR3 DNA: TGTGCCAGTAGTACGGGACAGGGGAGCAATCAGCCCCAGCATTTT. Translated: CASSTGQGSNQPQHF.